This TCR beta chain comes out of a study of identical twins. The study, taken as a whole, reports: Models underestimated out-of-frame TCR alpha sharing in monozygotic twins.

Unique molecular identifiers were present on the cDNA, and a universal primer site came from template switching. TCRdb fed the 5' RACE reads into MiXCR, producing one record per CDR3 protein. Found here are about 660,000 distinct CDR3 sequences, 8% to 9% of them singletons; the top ten hold 0.8% to 1%. Healthy Caucasians made up all donors. On this clonotype: Its antigen remains unknown.

V was trimmed by 5 bases and J by 0 bases, leaving 17 bases between them. Germline CDR1 is LNHDA and CDR2 is SQIVND (reference sequence). The CDR3 runs to 17 residues. This same sample was also part of a study on yellow fever vaccine responses in identical twins. That publication notes: Twins reportedly appeared to share part of their vaccine T cell response while keeping part individual.

V and J are TRBV19 and TRBJ2-1; D is perhaps TRBD2 (6 bases). This clonotype originated in a woman aged 18-30 years in good health. Sequenced sample: PBMCs. As DNA, the CDR3 is TGTGCCAGTAGTCTTTACCCCGGGAGCAGCTCCTACAATGAGCAGTTCTTC. Amino acids: CASSLYPGSSSYNEQFF.